The source of this T cell receptor beta chain is a study of T cell responses to AZD1222 COVID-19 vaccine. Overall study results and limits: White British people made up most donors, females outnumbered males, and clonal diversity was possibly underestimated. Within unmutated variant regions lay the reported targets of nearly half of spike-specific TCRs. Baseline testing showed seropositivity in only six or seven AZD1222 recipients. Without day 14 samples, only post-peak T cell repertoires were studied.

TCRdb's copy holds only in-frame clones and misses some; the assay was immunoSEQ multiplex PCR. The repertoire holds some 150,000 clones, with around 90% as singletons. To note about this clone: Its antigen is as yet unknown.

This CDR3 region has 15 residues. Trimming cost V 5 bases and J 3 bases, with 14 bases left between them. Germline CDR1 and CDR2: MGHRA and YSYEKL. The source of this sequence is an adult who received the AZD1222 COVID-19 vaccine. This rearrangement joins TRBV4-1 to TRBJ1-3, with a tentative D call TRBD1 (5 bases). This specimen consisted of peripheral blood, obtained 28 days after the second AZD1222 dose. For the CDR3, the DNA is TGCGCCAGCAGCTTCCAGGGTGGAGGTGGAAACACCATATATTTT. Translation gives CASSFQGGGGNTIYF.